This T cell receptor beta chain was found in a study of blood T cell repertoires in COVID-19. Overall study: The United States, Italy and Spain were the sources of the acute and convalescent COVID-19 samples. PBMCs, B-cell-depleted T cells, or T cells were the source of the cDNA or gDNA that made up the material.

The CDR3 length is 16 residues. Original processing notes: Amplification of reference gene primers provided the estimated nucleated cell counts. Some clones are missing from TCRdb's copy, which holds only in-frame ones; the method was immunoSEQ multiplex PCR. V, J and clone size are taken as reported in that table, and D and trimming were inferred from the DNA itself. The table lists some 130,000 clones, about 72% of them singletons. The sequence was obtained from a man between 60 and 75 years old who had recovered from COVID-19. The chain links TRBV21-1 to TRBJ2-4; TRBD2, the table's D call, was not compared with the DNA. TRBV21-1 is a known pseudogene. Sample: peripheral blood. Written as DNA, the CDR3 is TGTGCCAGCAGCAAAGGTTCGCGGGAGGGACAAAACATTCAGTACTTC. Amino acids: CASSKGSREGQNIQYF.